The text below deals with one T cell receptor beta chain. The data originate from a study of blood T cell repertoires in COVID-19. Study summary: The study drew acute and convalescent COVID-19 samples from the United States, Italy and Spain. PBMCs, B-cell-depleted T cells, or T cells were the source of the cDNA or gDNA that made up the material.

V lost 5 bases and J lost 3, with 8 bases in between. The germline gives CDR1 MNHNY, CDR2 SVGAGI (reference sequence). This CDR3 region has 13 residues. How the authors handled the data: Amplification with reference gene primers provided the estimates of nucleated cell counts. Assay: immunoSEQ multiplex PCR; the TCRdb copy retains only in-frame clones and omits some. V and J calls and clone size follow that table, whereas D and trimming were derived from the DNA. The sample shows some 120,000 clones, about nine tenths of them seen only once. Sequenced material: peripheral blood. This chain joins TRBV6-6 and TRBJ1-5, with TRBD1 as a possible D gene (6 bases). The clonotype originates from a middle-aged man with active COVID-19. As DNA, the CDR3 is TGTGCCAGCAGTAGGACAGCCAATCAGCCCCAGCATTTT. Translation: CASSRTANQPQHF.